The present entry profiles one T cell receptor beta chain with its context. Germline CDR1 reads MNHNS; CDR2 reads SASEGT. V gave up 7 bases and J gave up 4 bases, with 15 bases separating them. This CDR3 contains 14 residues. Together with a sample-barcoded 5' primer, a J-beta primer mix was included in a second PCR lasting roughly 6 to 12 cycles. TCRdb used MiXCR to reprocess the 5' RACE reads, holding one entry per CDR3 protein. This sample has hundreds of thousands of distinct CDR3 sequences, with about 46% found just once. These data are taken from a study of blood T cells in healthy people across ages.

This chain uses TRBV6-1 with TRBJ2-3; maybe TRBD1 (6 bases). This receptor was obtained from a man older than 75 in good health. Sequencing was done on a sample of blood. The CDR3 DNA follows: TGTGCCAGCACAAAAGGGGACATTTCAGATACGCAGTATTTT. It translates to CASTKGDISDTQYF.